This entry lists 11 T cell receptor beta chains sequenced from one sample in a study of CD8 T cells in ankylosing spondylitis. TCRdb ran MiXCR on the 5' RACE reads and lists one entry per CDR3 protein. Of more than 400,000 distinct CDR3 sequences listed, roughly 5.2% were seen once; the top ten hold around 3.5%. Antigens of these TCRs are unknown. Findings and caveats of the study: For ankylosing spondylitis blood, a TCR beta motif of several highly homologous variants appeared characteristic.

Sequencing was done on a sample of blood, either unsorted or a sorted T cell fraction (not recorded which). These receptors came from a male donor with ankylosing spondylitis.

The V call is TRBV4-3, the J call TRBJ2-5; the D gene is possibly TRBD2 (7 bases). V was shortened by 0 bases and J by 10 bases, with 21 bases between the two germline ends. The CDR3 consists of 16 residues. CDR1 and CDR2 from the germline V gene are LGHNA and YSLEER. The CDR3: CASSQDFRAGEGVQYF. In nucleotides, the CDR3 is TGCGCCAGCAGCCAAGATTTTAGGGCGGGAGAGGGGGTCCAGTACTTC.

Ten or more counts support this clonotype. The J gene is TRBJ2-3, the V gene TRBV7-2; D is possibly TRBD2 (5 bases). CDR1 is SGHTA, CDR2 FQGNSA, per germline. The CDR3 is 15 residues long. Trimming left V 4 bases short and J 2 bases short, with 13 bases between. The CDR3 region is CASSSGLPLTDTQYF. DNA for the CDR3: TGTGCCAGCAGCTCCGGACTTCCACTCACAGATACGCAGTATTTT. The whole variable domain, filled in from reference TRBV7-2 and TRBJ2-3, reads GAGVSQSPSNKVTEKGKDVELRCDPISGHTALYWYRQSLGQGLEFLIYFQGNSAPDKSGLPSDRFSAERTGGSVSTLTIQRTQQEDSAVYLCASSSGLPLTDTQYFGPGTRLTVL.

This clonotype was picked up many times. V gene TRBV20-1 combines with J gene TRBJ1-1, with 10 bases matching TRBD1. This CDR3 has 13 residues. Germline CDR1 reads DFQATT; CDR2 reads SNEGSKA (reference sequence). Germline trimming cut 6 bases from V and 4 bases from J; bases unmatched to any gene: 5. For the CDR3, the DNA is TGCAGTGCAGACAGGGGGCTCGTCACTGAAGCTTTCTTT. It codes for CSADRGLVTEAFF.

This clonotype has a count of ten or more. This chain joins TRBV7-2 and TRBJ1-1; 7 positions agree with TRBD1. With 5 bases clipped from V and 7 bases from J, the junction kept 7 bases outside the gene matches. CDR3 length: 13 residues. Per the germline V gene, CDR1 is SGHTA and CDR2 is FQGNSA. CDR3 bases: TGTGCCAGCAGCCAACAACAGGGGAGTGAAGCTTTCTTT. This codes for CASSQQQGSEAFF.

This rearrangement joins TRBV10-3 to TRBJ2-3, with 7 bases matching TRBD1. Trimming took 3 bases from V and 0 from J; bases not matched to a gene: 6. The germline V gene has CDR1 ENHRY and CDR2 SYGVKD. CDR3 length equals 16 residues. This CDR3 is CAISDPGTASTDTQYF. DNA of the CDR3: TGTGCCATCAGTGACCCCGGGACAGCCAGCACAGATACGCAGTATTTT.

This clonotype was observed a handful of times. The CDR3 DNA reads TGTGCCAGCAGCCCATTATTTAGCGGGAGCGGCGAGCAGTACTTC. It yields the protein CASSPLFSGSGEQYF. J is TRBJ2-7 and V is TRBV14; 9 bases match TRBD2. J was trimmed by 6 bases and V by 4 bases; bases with no gene match: 10. Germline CDR1 and CDR2: SGHDN and FVKESK. CDR3 length: 15 amino acids.

This clonotype came up many times. The chain has TRBV10-3 and TRBJ2-7; possibly TRBD2 for D (5 bases). Trimming stripped 0 bases from V and 12 bases from J, with 12 bases between. The germline V gene encodes CDR1 ENHRY and CDR2 SYGVKD. The CDR3 runs to 12 residues. CDR3 in DNA: TGTGCCATCAGTGAGTCTCGGGATTTGGGGTACTTC. It specifies CAISESRDLGYF.

This clonotype was detected many times. The rearrangement uses TRBV5-6 and TRBJ1-1; 11 positions agree with TRBD1. CDR3 size: 14 residues. With V trimmed by 4 bases and J by 10 bases, 9 bases remained unmatched. CDR1 SGHDT and CDR2 YYEEEE come from the germline V gene. CDR3 nucleotides: TGTGCCAGCAGCCTCCTGGACAGGGGGCAGAGAGCTTTCTTT. Its protein product is CASSLLDRGQRAFF.

This clonotype appeared many times. This chain joins TRBV10-3 and TRBJ2-7, with 8 bases that match TRBD2. Germline values: CDR1 ENHRY, CDR2 SYGVKD. The CDR3 extends over 15 amino acids. V trimming: 3 bases; J trimming: 6 bases; junction bases outside the gene matches: 10. CDR3 DNA: TGTGCCATCAGTGAAAGGGAAGCGGGAGCCCTCGAGCAGTACTTC. Protein sequence: CAISEREAGALEQYF.

This clonotype was recorded many times. The J gene is TRBJ2-5, the V gene TRBV29-1; 8 bases fit TRBD1. V trimming: 2 bases; J trimming: 5 bases; junction bases outside the gene matches: 4. Germline values: CDR1 SQVTM, CDR2 ANQGSEA. This CDR3 region has 13 residues. As DNA, the CDR3 is TGCAGCGTTGAAAAGGACAGGGTCGAGACCCAGTACTTC. Its translation: CSVEKDRVETQYF.

This clonotype was detected many times. V is TRBV15 and J is TRBJ2-1; D is ambiguous. Germline values: CDR1 LNHNV, CDR2 YYDKDF (reference sequence). The length of the CDR3 is 16 residues. Trimming took off 0 bases at V and 3 bases at J, with 12 bases between the two ends. In DNA form, the CDR3 reads TGTGCCACCAGCAGAGATAAATGGGCGAACTACAATGAGCAGTTCTTC. Residues: CATSRDKWANYNEQFF.